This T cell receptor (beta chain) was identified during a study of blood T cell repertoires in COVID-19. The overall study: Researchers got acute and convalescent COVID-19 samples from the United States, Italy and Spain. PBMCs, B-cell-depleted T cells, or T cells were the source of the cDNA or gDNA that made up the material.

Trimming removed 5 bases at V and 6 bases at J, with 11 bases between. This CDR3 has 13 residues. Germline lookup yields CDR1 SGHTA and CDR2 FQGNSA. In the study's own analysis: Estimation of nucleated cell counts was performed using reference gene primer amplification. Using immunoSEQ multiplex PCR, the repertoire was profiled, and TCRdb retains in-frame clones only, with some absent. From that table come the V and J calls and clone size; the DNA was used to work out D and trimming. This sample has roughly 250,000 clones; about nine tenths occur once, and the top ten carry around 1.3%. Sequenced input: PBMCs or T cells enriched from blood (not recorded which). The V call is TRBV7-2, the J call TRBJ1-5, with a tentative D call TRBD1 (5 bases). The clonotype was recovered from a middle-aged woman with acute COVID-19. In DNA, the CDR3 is TGTGCCAGCAGCCCCGGGGGAGGTCAGCCCCAGCATTTT. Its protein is CASSPGGGQPQHF.